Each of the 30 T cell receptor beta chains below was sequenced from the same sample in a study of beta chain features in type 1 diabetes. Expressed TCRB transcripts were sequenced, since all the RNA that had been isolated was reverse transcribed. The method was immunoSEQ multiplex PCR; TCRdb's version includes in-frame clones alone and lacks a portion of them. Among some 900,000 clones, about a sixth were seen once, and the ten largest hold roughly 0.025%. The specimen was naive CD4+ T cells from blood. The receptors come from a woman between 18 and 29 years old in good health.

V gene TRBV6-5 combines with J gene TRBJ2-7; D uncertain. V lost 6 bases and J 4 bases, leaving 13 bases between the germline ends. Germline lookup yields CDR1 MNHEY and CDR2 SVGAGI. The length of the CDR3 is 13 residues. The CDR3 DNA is TGTGCCAGCAGGAGGAACTCAGTATACGAGCAGTACTTC. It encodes CASRRNSVYEQYF.

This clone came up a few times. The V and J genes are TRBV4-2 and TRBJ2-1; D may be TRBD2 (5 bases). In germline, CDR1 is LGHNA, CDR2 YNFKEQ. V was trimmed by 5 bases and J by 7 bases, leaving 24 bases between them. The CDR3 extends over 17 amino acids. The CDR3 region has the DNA TGTGCCAGCAGCACTCAAGCCCCTGGTATGGGCGGGAATGAGCAGTTCTTC. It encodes CASSTQAPGMGGNEQFF.

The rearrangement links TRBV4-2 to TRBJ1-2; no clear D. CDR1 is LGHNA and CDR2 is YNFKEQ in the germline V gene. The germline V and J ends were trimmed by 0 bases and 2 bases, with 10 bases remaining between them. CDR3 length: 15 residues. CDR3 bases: TGTGCCAGCAGCCAAGAGGTCCAGGCGAACTATGGCTACACCTTC. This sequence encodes CASSQEVQANYGYTF.

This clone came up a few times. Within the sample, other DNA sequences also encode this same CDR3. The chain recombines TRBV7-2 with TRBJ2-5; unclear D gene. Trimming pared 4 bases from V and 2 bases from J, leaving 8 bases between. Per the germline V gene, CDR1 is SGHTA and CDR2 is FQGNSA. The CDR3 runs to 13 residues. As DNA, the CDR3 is TGTGCCAGCAGCTGGACGGTACAAGAGACCCAGTACTTC. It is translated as CASSWTVQETQYF.

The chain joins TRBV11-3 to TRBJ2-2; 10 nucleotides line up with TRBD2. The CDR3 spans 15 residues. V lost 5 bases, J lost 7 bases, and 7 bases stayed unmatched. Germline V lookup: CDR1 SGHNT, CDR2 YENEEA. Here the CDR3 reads CASSQLAGMDGELFF. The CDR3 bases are TGTGCCAGCAGCCAACTAGCGGGAATGGACGGGGAGCTGTTTTTT.

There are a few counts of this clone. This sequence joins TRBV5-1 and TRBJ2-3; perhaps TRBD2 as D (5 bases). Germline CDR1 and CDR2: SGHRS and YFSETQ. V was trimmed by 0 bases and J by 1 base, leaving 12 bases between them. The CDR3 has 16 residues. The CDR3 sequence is CASSLGGGSRTDTQYF. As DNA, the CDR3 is TGCGCCAGCAGCTTGGGAGGCGGGTCTCGCACAGATACGCAGTATTTT.

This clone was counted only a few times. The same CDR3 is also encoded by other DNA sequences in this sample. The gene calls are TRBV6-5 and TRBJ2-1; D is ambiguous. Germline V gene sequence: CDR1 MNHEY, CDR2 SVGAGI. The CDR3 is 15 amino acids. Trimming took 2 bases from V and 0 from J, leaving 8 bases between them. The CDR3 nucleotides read TGTGCCAGCAGTTACGGCGAGAGCTCCTACAATGAGCAGTTCTTC. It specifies CASSYGESSYNEQFF.

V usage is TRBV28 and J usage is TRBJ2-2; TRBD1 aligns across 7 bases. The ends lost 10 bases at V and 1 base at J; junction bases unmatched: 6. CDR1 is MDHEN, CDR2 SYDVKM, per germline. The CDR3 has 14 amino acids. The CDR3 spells CATQNRGNTGELFF. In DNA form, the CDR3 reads TGTGCCACCCAGAACAGGGGGAACACCGGGGAGCTGTTTTTT.

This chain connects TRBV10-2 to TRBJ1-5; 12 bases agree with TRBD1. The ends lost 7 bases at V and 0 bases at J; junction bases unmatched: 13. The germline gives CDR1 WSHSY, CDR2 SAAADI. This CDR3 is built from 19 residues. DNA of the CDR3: TGCGCCAGCACCGAAGGACTGGGACAGGGGGCTTATAGCAATCAGCCCCAGCATTTT. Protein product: CASTEGLGQGAYSNQPQHF.

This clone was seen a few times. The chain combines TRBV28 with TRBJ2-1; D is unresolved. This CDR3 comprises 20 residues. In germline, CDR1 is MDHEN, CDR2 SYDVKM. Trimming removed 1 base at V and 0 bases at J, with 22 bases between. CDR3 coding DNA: TGTGCCAGCAGTTTATTTCGGCCTCACAAGCGCGGTAGCTCCTACAATGAGCAGTTCTTC. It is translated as CASSLFRPHKRGSSYNEQFF.

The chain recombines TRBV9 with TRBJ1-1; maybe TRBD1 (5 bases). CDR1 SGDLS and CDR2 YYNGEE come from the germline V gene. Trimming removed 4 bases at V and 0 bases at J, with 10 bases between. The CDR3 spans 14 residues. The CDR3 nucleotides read TGTGCCAGCAGCAGGGACGCAATGAACACTGAAGCTTTCTTT. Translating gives CASSRDAMNTEAFF.

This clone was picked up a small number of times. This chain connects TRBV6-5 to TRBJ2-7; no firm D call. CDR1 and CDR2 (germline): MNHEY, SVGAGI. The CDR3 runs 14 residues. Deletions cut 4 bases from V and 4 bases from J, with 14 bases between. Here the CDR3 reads CASSLSRDPYEQYF. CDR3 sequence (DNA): TGTGCCAGCAGTTTAAGTAGGGATCCTTACGAGCAGTACTTC.

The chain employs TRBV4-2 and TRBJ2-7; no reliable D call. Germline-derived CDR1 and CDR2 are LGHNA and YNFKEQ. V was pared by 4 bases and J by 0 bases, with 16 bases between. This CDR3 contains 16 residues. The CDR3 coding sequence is TGTGCCAGCAGCCGGGCCGACGGGTCCAGCTCCTACGAGCAGTACTTC. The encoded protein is CASSRADGSSSYEQYF.

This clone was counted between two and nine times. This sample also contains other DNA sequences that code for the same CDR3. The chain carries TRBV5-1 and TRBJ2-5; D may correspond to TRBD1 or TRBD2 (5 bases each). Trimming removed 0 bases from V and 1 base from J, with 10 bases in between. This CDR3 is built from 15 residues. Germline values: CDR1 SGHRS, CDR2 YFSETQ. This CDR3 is CASSLGPGLQETQYF. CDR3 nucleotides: TGCGCCAGCAGCTTGGGGCCGGGGCTCCAAGAGACCCAGTACTTC.

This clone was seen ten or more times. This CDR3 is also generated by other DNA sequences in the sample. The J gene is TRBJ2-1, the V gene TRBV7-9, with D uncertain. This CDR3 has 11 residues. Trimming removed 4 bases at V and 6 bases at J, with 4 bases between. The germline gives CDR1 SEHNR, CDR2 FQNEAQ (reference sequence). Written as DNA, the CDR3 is TGTGCCAGCAGCTCGTCCAATGAGCAGTTCTTC. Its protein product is CASSSSNEQFF.

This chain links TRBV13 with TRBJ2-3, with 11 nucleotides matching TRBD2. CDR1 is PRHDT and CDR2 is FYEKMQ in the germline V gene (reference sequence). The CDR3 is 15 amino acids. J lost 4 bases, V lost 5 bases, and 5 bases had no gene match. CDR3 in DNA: TGTGCCAGCAGCCCGAGACTAGCGGGGTCAGATACGCAGTATTTT. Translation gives CASSPRLAGSDTQYF.

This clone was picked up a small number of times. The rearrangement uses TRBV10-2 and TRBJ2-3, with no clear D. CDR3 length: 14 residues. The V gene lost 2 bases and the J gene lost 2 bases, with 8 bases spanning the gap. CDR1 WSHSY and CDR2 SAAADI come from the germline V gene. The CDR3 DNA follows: TGCGCCAGCAGTGAGGGGAACCCCACAGATACGCAGTATTTT. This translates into CASSEGNPTDTQYF.

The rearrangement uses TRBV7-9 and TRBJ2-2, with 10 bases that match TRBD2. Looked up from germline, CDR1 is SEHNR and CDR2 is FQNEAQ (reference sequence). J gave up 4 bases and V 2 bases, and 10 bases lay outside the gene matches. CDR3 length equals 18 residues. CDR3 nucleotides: TGTGCCAGCAGCTTATACAGTAGCGGGAGGAATAGCACCGGGGAGCTGTTTTTT. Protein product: CASSLYSSGRNSTGELFF.

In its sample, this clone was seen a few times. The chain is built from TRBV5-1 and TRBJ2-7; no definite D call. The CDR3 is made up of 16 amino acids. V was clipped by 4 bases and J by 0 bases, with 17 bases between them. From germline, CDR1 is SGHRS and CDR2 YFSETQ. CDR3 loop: CASSVHGMSRSYEQYF. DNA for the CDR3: TGCGCCAGCAGCGTACATGGAATGAGTCGCTCCTACGAGCAGTACTTC.

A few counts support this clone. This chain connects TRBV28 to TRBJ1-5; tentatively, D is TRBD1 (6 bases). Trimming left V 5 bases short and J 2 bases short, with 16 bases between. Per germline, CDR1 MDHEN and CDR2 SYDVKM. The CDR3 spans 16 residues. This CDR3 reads CASSTNLRQGNQPQHF. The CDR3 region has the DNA TGTGCCAGCAGTACTAACCTTAGACAGGGCAATCAGCCCCAGCATTTT.

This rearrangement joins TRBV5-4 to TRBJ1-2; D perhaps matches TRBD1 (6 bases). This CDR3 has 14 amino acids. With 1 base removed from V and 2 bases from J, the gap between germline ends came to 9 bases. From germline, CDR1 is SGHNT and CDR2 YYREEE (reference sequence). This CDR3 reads CASSLLGQNYGYTF. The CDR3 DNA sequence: TGTGCCAGCAGCTTGTTAGGACAGAACTATGGCTACACCTTC.

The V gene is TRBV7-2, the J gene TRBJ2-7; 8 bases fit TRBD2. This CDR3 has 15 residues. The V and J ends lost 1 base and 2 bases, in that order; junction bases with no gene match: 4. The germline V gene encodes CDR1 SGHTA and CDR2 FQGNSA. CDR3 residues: CASSLVREGTYEQYF. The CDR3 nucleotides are TGTGCCAGCAGCTTAGTACGGGAGGGAACCTACGAGCAGTACTTC.

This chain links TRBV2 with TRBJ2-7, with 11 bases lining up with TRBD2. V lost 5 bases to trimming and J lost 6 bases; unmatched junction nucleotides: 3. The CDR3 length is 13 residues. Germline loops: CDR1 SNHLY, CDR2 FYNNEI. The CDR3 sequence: CASSPSGRPEQYF. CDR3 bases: TGTGCCAGCAGTCCTAGCGGGAGGCCCGAGCAGTACTTC.

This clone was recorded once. The CDR3 sequence: CASKDRGGPNYGYTF. CDR3 DNA: TGTGCCAGCAAAGACAGGGGCGGGCCTAACTATGGCTACACCTTC. The chain links TRBV6-1 to TRBJ1-2, with TRBD1 matching over 8 bases. CDR1 is MNHNS, CDR2 SASEGT, per germline. Losses at the gene ends were 7 bases for V and 0 bases for J; bases not matched to a gene: 7. The CDR3 extends over 15 amino acids.

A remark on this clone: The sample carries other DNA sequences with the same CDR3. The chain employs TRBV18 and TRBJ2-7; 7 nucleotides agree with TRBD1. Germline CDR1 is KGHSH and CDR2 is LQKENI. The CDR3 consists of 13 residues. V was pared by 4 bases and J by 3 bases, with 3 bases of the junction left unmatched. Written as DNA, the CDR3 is TGTGCCAGCTCACTCGACAGGGACTACGAGCAGTACTTC. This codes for CASSLDRDYEQYF.

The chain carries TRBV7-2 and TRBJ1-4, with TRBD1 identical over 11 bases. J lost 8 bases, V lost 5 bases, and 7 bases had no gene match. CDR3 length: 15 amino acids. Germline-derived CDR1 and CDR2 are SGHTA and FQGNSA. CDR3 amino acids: CASSHPGQGAEKLFF. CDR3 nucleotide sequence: TGTGCCAGCAGCCACCCAGGACAGGGGGCAGAAAAACTGTTTTTT.

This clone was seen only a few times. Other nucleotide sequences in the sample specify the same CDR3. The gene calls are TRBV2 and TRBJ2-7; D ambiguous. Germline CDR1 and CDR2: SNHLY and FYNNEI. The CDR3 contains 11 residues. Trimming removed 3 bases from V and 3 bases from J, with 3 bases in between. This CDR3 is CASSDSYEQYF. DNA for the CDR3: TGTGCCAGCAGTGACAGCTACGAGCAGTACTTC.

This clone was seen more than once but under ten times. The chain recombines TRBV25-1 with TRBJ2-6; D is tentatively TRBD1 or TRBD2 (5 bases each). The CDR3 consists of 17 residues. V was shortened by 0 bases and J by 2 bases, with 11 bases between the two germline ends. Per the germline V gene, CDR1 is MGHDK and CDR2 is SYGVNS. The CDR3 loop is CASSEYGTFAGANVLTF. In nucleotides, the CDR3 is TGTGCCAGCAGTGAATACGGGACGTTCGCTGGGGCCAACGTCCTGACTTTC.

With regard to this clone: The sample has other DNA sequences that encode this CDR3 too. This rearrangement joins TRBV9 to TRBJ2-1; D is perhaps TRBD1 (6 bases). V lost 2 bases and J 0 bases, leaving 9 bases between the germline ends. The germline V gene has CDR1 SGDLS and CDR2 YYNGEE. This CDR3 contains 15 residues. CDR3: CASSVGTRSYNEQFF. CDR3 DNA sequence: TGTGCCAGCAGCGTTGGGACACGCTCCTACAATGAGCAGTTCTTC.

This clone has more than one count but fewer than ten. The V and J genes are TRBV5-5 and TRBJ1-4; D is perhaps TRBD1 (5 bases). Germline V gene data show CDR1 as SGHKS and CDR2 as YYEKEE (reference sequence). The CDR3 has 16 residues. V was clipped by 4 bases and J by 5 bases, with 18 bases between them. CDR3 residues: CASSPWGKNHNEKLFF. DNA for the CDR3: TGTGCCAGCAGCCCGTGGGGGAAAAACCACAATGAAAAACTGTTTTTT. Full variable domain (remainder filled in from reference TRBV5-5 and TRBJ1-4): DAGVTQSPTHLIKTRGQQVTLRCSPISGHKSVSWYQQVLGQGPQFIFQYYEKEERGRGNFPDRFSARQFPNYSSELNVNALLLGDSALYLCASSPWGKNHNEKLFFGSGTQLSVL.